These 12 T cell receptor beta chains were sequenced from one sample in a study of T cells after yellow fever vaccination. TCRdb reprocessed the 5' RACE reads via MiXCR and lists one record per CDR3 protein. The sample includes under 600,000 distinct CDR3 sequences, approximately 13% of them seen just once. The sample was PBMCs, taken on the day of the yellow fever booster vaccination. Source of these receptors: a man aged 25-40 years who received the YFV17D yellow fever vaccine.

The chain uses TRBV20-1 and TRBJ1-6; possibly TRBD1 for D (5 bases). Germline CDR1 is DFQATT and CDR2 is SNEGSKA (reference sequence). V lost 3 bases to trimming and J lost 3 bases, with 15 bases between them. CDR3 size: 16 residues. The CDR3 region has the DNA TGCAGTGCTAGGGGCCAGGCTGACAGCTATAATTCACCCCTCCACTTT. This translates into CSARGQADSYNSPLHF.

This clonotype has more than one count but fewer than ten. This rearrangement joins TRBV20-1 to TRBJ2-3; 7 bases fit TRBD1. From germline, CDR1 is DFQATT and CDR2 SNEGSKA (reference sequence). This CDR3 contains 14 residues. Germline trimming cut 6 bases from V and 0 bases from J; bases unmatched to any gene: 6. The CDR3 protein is CSATDRRSTDTQYF. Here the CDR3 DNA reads TGCAGTGCAACGGACAGGCGAAGCACAGATACGCAGTATTTT.

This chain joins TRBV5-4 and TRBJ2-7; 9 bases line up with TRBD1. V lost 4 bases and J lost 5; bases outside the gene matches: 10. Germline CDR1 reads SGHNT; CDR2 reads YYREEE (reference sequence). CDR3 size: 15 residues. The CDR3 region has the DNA TGTGCCAGCAGCCAGGGGACAGGGTCTTTCCACGAGCAGTACTTC. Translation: CASSQGTGSFHEQYF. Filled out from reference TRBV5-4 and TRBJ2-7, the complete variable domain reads ETGVTQSPTHLIKTRGQQVTLRCSSQSGHNTVSWYQQALGQGPQFIFQYYREEENGRGNFPPRFSGLQFPNYSSELNVNALELDDSALYLCASSQGTGSFHEQYFGPGTRLTVT.

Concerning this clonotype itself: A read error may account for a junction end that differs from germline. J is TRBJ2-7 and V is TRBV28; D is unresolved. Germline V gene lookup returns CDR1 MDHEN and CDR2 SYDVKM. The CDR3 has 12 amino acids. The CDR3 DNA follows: TGTGCCAGCAGCTCGGTATCCTCCGAGCAGTACTTC. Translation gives CASSSVSSEQYF.

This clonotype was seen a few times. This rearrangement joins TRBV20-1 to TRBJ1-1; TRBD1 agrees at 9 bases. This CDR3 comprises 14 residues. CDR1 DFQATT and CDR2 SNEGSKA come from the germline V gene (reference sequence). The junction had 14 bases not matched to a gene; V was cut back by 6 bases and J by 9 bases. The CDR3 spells CSAYNRDRAGKAFF. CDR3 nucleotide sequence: TGCAGTGCGTATAACCGGGACAGGGCAGGGAAAGCTTTCTTT.

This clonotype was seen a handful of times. The CDR3: CATGPGGGTEAFF. Written as DNA, the CDR3 is TGTGCCACCGGGCCGGGGGGCGGCACTGAAGCTTTCTTT. The rearrangement joins TRBV24-1 to TRBJ1-1; weak D call: TRBD1 (6 bases). The V end was cut by 9 bases, the J end by 4 bases, with 14 bases between. This CDR3 is built from 13 residues. CDR1 and CDR2 (germline): KGHDR, SFDVKD.

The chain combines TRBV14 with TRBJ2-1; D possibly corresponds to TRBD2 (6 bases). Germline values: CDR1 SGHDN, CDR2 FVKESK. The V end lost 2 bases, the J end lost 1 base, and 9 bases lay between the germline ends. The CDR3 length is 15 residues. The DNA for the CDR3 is TGTGCCAGCAGCCAATCGGGGGTTTCCTACAATGAGCAGTTCTTC. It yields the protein CASSQSGVSYNEQFF.

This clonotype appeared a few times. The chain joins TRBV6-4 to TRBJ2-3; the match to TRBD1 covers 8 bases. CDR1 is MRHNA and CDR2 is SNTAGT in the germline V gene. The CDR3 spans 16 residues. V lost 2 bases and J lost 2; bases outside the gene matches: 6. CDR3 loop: CASSDSRGLHTDTQYF. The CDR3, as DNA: TGTGCCAGCAGTGACAGCAGGGGGCTTCACACAGATACGCAGTATTTT.

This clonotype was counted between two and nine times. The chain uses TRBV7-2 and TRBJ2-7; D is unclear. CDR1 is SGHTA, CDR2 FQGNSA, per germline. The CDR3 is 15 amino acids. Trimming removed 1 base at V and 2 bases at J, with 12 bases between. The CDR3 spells CASSLGLSGTYEQYF. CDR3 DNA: TGTGCCAGCAGCTTAGGTTTGAGTGGTACCTACGAGCAGTACTTC.

CDR3 amino acids: CASSLELAGGASYNEQFF. CDR3 in DNA: TGTGCCAGCAGCTTAGAACTAGCGGGTGGGGCCTCCTACAATGAGCAGTTCTTC. This chain links TRBV11-2 with TRBJ2-1; 9 nucleotides align to TRBD2. There are 18 residues in the CDR3. Germline CDR1 SGHAT, CDR2 FQNNGV. The V gene end was trimmed by 0 bases and the J gene end by 0 bases; junction bases not matched to a gene: 6. The variable domain in full, with the rest retrieved from reference TRBV11-2 and TRBJ2-1, is EAGVAQSPRYKIIEKRQSVAFWCNPISGHATLYWYQQILGQGPKLLIQFQNNGVVDDSQLPKDRFSAERLKGVDSTLKIQPAKLEDSAVYLCASSLELAGGASYNEQFFGPGTRLTVL.

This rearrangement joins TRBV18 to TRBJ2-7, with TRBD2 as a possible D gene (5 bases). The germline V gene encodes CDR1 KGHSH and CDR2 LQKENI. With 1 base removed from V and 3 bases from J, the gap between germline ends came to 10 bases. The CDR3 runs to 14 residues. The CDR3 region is CASSPRGFVYEQYF. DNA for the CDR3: TGTGCCAGCTCACCACGAGGGTTCGTCTACGAGCAGTACTTC.

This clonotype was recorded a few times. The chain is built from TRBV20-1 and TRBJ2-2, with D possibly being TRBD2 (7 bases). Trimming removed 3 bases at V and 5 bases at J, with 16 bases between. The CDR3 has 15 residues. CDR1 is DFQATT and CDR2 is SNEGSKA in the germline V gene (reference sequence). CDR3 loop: CSASGRRGGTGELFF. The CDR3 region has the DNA TGCAGTGCTAGCGGGAGGAGAGGGGGAACCGGGGAGCTGTTTTTT.